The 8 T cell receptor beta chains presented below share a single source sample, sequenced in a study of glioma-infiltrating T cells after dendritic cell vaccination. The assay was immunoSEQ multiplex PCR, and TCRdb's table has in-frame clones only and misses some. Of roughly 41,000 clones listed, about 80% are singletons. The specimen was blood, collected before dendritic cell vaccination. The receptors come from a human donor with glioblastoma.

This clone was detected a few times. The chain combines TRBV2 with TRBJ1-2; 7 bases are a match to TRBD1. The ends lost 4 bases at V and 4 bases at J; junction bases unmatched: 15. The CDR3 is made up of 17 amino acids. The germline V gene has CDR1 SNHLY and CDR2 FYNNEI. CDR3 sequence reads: CASSGPETGYFGYGYTF. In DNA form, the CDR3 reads TGTGCCAGCAGTGGTCCCGAGACAGGGTATTTCGGCTATGGCTACACCTTC.

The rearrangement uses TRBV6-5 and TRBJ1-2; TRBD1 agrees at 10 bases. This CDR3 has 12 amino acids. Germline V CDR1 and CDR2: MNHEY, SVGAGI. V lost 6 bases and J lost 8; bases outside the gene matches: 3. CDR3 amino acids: CASSRTGGGYTF. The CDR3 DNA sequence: TGTGCCAGCAGCCGGACAGGGGGAGGCTACACCTTC.

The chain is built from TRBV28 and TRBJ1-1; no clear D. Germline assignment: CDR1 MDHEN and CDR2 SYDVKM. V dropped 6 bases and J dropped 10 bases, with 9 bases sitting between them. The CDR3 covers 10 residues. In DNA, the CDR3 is TGTGCCAGCAGCTCGACTAGAGCTTTCTTT. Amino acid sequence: CASSSTRAFF.

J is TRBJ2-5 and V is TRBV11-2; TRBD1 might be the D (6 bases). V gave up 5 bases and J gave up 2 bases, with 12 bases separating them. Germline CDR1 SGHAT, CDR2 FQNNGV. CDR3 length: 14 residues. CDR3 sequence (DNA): TGTGCCAGCAGCCGCCCGGGACAACAAGAGACCCAGTACTTC. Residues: CASSRPGQQETQYF.

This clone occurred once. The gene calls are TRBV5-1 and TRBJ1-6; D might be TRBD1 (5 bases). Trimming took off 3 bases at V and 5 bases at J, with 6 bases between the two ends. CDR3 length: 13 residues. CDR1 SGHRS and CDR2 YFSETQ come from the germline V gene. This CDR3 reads CASSSTDNSPLHF. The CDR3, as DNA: TGCGCCAGCAGCTCGACAGATAATTCACCCCTCCACTTT.

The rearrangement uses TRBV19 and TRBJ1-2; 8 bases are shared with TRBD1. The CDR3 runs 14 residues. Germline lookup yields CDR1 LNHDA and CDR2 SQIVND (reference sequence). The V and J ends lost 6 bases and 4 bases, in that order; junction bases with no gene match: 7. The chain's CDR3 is CASSRKTGGYGYTF. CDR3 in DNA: TGTGCCAGTAGCCGAAAAACAGGGGGCTATGGCTACACCTTC.

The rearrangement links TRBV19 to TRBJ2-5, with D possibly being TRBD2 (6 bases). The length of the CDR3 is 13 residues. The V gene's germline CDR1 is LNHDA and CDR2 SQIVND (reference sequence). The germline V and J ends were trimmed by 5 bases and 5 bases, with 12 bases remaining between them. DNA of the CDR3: TGTGCCAGTAGTCCACTAGCAGGGGAGACCCAGTACTTC. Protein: CASSPLAGETQYF. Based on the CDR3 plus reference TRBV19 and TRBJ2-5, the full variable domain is DGGITQSPKYLFRKEGQNVTLSCEQNLNHDAMYWYRQDPGQGLRLIYYSQIVNDFQKGDIAEGYSVSREKKESFPLTVTSAQKNPTAFYLCASSPLAGETQYFGPGTRLLVL.

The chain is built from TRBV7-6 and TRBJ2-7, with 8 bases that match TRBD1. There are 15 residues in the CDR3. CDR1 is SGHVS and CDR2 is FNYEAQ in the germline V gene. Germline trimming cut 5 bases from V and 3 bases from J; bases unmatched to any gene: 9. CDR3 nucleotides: TGTGCCAGCAGCCCCCGGACAGGGCAGAACTACGAGCAGTACTTC. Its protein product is CASSPRTGQNYEQYF.